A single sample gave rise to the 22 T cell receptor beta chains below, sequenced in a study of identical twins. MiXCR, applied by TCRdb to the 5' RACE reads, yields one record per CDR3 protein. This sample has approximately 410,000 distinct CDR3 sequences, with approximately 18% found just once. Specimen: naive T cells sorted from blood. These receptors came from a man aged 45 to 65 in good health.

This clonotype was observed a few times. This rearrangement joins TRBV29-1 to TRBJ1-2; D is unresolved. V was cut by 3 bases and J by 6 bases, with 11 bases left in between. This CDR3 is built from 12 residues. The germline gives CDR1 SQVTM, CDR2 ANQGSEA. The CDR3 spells CSVDRFGDGYTF. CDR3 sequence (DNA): TGCAGCGTTGACAGGTTTGGGGATGGCTACACCTTC.

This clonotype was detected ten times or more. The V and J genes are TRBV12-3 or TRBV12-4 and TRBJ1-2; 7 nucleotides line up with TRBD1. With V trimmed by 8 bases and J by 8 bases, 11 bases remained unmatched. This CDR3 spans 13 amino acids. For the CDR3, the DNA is TGTGCCAGCTGCTACAGGGGCTCGAACGGCTACACCTTC. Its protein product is CASCYRGSNGYTF.

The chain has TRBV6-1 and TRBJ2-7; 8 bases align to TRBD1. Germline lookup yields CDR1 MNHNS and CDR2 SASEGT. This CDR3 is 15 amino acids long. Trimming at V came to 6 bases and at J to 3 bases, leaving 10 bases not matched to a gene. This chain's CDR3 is CASRLGQGDRYEQYF. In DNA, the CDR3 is TGTGCCAGCAGACTAGGACAGGGAGATCGCTACGAGCAGTACTTC.

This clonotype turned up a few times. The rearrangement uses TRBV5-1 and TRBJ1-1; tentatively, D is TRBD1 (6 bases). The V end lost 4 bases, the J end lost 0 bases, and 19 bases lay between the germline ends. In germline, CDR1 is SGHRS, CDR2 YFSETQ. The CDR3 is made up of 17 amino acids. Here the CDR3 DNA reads TGCGCCAGCAGCCAGGACAGAGACTATGACATGAACACTGAAGCTTTCTTT. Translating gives CASSQDRDYDMNTEAFF.

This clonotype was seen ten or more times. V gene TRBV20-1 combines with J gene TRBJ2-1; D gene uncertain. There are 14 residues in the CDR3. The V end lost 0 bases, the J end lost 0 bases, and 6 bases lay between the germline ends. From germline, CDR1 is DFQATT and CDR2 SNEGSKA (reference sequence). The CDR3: CSAREGISYNEQFF. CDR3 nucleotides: TGCAGTGCTAGAGAGGGGATCTCCTACAATGAGCAGTTCTTC.

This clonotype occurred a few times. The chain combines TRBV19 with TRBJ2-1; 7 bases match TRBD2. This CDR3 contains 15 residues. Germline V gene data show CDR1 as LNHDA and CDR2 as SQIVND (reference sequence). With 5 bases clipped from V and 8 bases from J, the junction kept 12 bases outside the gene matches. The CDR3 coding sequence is TGTGCCAGTAGTTTGGCGGGAGCGGTGTTCGATGAGCAGTTCTTC. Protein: CASSLAGAVFDEQFF.

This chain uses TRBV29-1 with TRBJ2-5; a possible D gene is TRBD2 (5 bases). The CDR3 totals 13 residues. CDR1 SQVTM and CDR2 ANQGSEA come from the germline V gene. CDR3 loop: CSTGRDLQETQYF. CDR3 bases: TGCAGTACGGGAAGAGACCTCCAAGAGACCCAGTACTTC.

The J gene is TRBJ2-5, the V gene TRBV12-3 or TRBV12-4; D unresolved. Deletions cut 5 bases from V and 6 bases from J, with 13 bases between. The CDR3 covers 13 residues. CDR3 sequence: CASSAPSNQTQYF. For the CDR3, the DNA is TGTGCCAGCAGTGCCCCGTCCAACCAGACCCAGTACTTC.

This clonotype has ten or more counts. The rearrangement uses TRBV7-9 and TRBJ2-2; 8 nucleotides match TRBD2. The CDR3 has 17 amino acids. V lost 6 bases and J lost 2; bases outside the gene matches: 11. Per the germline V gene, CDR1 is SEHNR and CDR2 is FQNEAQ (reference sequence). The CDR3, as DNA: TGTGCCAGCAGGTGGCCGAGCGGGGGAGCCAACACCGGGGAGCTGTTTTTT. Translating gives CASRWPSGGANTGELFF. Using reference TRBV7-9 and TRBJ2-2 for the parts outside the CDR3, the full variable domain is DTGVSQNPRHKITKRGQNVTFRCDPISEHNRLYWYRQTLGQGPEFLTYFQNEAQLEKSRLLSDRFSAERPKGSFSTLEIQRTEQGDSAMYLCASRWPSGGANTGELFFGEGSRLTVL.

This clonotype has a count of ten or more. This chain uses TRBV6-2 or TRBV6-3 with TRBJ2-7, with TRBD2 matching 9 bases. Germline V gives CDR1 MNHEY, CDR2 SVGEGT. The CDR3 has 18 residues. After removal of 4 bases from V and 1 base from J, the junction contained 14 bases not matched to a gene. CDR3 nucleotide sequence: TGTGCCAGCAGTTCCCCCGTCGCTAGCGGGATACGGTCCTACGAGCAGTACTTC. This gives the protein CASSSPVASGIRSYEQYF.

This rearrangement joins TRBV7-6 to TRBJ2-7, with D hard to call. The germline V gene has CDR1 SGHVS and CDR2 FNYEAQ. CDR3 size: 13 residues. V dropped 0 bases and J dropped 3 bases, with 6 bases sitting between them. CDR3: CASSLAERYEQYF. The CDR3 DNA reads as TGTGCCAGCAGCTTAGCCGAGCGCTACGAGCAGTACTTC.

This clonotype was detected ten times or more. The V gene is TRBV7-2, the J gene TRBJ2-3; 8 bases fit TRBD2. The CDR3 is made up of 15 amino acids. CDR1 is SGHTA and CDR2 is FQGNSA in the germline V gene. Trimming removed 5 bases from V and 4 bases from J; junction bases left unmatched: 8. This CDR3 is CASSRSGVSADTQYF. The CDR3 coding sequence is TGTGCCAGCAGCCGTAGCGGGGTGTCTGCAGATACGCAGTATTTT.

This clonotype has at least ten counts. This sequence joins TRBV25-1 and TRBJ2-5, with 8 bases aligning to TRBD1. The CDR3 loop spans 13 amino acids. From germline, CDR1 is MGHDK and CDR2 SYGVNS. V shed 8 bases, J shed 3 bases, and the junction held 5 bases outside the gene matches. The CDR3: CASGGQGEETQYF. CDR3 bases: TGTGCCAGCGGTGGACAGGGCGAAGAGACCCAGTACTTC.

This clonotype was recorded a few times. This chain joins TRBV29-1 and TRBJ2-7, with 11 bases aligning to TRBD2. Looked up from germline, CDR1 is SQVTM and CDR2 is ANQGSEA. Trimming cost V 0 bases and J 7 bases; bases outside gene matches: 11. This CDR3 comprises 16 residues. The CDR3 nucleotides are TGCAGCGTTGAAGATCGCTTAGCGGGAGGGCCGGAGGAGCAGTACTTC. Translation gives CSVEDRLAGGPEEQYF.

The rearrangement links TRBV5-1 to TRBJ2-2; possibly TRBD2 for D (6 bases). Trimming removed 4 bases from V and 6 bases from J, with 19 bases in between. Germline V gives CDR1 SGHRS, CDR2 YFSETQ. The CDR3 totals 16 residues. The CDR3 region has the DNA TGCGCCAGCAGCCCCCCGGGACTCCAACCCCCCGGGGAGCTGTTTTTT. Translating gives CASSPPGLQPPGELFF.

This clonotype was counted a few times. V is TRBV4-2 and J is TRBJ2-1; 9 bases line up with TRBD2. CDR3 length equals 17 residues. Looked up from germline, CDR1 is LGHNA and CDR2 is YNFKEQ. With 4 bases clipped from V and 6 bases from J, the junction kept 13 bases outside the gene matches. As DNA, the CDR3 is TGTGCCAGCAGCCCCAGCGGTGCGGGAGGGCCGAGCAATGAGCAGTTCTTC. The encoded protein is CASSPSGAGGPSNEQFF.

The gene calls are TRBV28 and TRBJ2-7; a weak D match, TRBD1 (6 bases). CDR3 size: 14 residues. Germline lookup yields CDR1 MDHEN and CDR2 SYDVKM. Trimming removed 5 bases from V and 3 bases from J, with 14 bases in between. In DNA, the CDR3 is TGTGCCAGCAGTGACAGGTCAAGGAACTACGAGCAGTACTTC. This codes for CASSDRSRNYEQYF.

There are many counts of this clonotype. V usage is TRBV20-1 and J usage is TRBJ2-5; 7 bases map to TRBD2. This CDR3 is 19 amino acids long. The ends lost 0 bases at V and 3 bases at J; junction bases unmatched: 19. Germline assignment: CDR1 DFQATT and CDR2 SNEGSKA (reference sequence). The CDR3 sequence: CSAREWEGGRALLKETQYF. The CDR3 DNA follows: TGCAGTGCTAGAGAGTGGGAGGGTGGCAGGGCCCTCTTAAAAGAGACCCAGTACTTC.

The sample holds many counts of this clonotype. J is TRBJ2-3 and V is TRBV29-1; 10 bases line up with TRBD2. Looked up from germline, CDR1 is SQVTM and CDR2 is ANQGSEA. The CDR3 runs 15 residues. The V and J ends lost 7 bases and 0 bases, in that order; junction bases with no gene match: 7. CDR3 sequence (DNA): TGCAGCGCAGACGGACTAGCGGTTAGCACAGATACGCAGTATTTT. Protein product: CSADGLAVSTDTQYF.

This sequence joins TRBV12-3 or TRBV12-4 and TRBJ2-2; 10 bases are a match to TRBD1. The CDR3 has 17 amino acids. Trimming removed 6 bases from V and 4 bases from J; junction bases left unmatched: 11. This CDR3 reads CASSNTFDRGRTGELFF. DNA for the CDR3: TGTGCCAGCAGCAACACCTTTGACAGGGGGCGCACCGGGGAGCTGTTTTTT.

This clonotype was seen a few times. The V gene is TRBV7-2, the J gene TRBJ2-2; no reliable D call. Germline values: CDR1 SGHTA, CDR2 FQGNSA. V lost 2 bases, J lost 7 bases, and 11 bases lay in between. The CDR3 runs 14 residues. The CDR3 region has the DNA TGTGCCAGCAGCTTACTTTTAGCCGACGGGGAGCTGTTTTTT. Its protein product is CASSLLLADGELFF.

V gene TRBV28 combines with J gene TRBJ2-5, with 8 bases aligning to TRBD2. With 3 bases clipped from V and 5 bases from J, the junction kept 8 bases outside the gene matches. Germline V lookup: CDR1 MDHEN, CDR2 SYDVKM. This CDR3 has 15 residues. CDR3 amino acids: CASSFGRGYRETQYF. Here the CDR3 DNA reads TGTGCCAGCAGTTTCGGGAGGGGCTATAGGGAGACCCAGTACTTC.